These 27 T cell receptor beta chains were all obtained from the same sample, sequenced in a study of low-dose radiotherapy and immunotherapy resistance in tumors. Covering alpha and beta chains, TRAV- and TRBV-specific primers were used for the first-strand cDNA. TCRs underwent 20 PCR cycles of amplification with a constant-region primer and V-primer adapter. Via MiXCR, TCRdb re-called the reads, giving one row per CDR3 protein. The sample has more than 50,000 distinct CDR3 sequences, about 23% seen once. Documented time point: before trial treatment. The sequencing used PBMCs, collected before treatment. All receptors come from a male donor with prostate cancer.

This clonotype was seen ten or more times. The gene calls are TRBV14 and TRBJ2-1; D is possibly TRBD2 (7 bases). V lost 4 bases and J 10 bases, leaving 17 bases between the germline ends. The CDR3 length is 14 residues. Germline assignment: CDR1 SGHDN and CDR2 FVKESK. The CDR3 spells CASSRRGARGEQFF. The CDR3 nucleotides read TGTGCCAGCAGCCGCCGGGGGGCCCGGGGGGAGCAGTTCTTC.

The chain joins TRBV20-1 to TRBJ2-3, with D possibly matching TRBD2 (6 bases). V was clipped by 0 bases and J by 4 bases, with 17 bases between them. This CDR3 contains 16 residues. Looked up from germline, CDR1 is DFQATT and CDR2 is SNEGSKA (reference sequence). The CDR3, as DNA: TGCAGTGCTAGAGATCCCGGACTAAGAGGTGCAGATACGCAGTATTTT. As protein: CSARDPGLRGADTQYF.

The table lists this clonotype with many counts. The chain uses TRBV28 and TRBJ2-2; perhaps TRBD1 as D (5 bases). This CDR3 is 18 amino acids long. Trimming stripped 3 bases from V and 5 bases from J, with 22 bases between. Germline V gene lookup returns CDR1 MDHEN and CDR2 SYDVKM. Here the CDR3 reads CASSLRAPGYRLTGELFF. CDR3 DNA sequence: TGTGCCAGCAGTTTGCGAGCCCCAGGGTATCGGTTGACCGGGGAGCTGTTTTTT.

This clonotype occurred many times. The CDR3 nucleotides read TGTGCCAGCAGCCCCAGGACAGGGGGCGCATTTGGCTACACCTTC. It translates to CASSPRTGGAFGYTF. The chain employs TRBV11-2 and TRBJ1-2, with 11 positions matching TRBD1. Per germline, CDR1 SGHAT and CDR2 FQNNGV. Trimming at V came to 5 bases and at J to 7 bases, leaving 9 bases not matched to a gene. The CDR3 sequence is 15 residues long.

The CDR3 bases are TGCAGTGCTAGGGGGCCAGGCCCAAGCTCCTACAATGAGCAGTTCTTC. Protein: CSARGPGPSSYNEQFF. The J gene is TRBJ2-1, the V gene TRBV20-1; a possible D gene is TRBD1 (5 bases). V shed 3 bases and J shed 0 bases, with 15 bases lying between them. The CDR3 runs 16 residues. Germline V gives CDR1 DFQATT, CDR2 SNEGSKA (reference sequence).

About this clonotype itself: With a far larger clone one base away, a read error is the likely cause. The chain couples TRBV7-4 to TRBJ2-3; 7 bases fit TRBD1. The V segment lost 3 bases and the J segment 7 bases; nucleotides outside the gene matches: 7. Germline values: CDR1 SGHVT, CDR2 SQSDAQ. The CDR3 has 14 residues. The CDR3 DNA sequence: TGTGCCAGCAGCTTGACAGGGCCCGCAAATACGCAGTATTTT. It is translated as CASSLTGPANTQYF.

V usage is TRBV10-3 and J usage is TRBJ1-1; a weak D match, TRBD1 (6 bases). The CDR3 covers 14 residues. Per the germline V gene, CDR1 is ENHRY and CDR2 is SYGVKD. Trimming took off 2 bases at V and 6 bases at J, with 13 bases between the two ends. The CDR3 DNA is TGTGCCATCAGTGAGCCACAGGGACCACCTGAAGCTTTCTTT. Encoded protein: CAISEPQGPPEAFF.

This clonotype occurred a few times. The chain recombines TRBV11-2 with TRBJ2-3; no firm D call. This CDR3 comprises 12 residues. Germline V gene data show CDR1 as SGHAT and CDR2 as FQNNGV. The V and J ends lost 1 base and 4 bases respectively, with 3 bases between them. The DNA for the CDR3 is TGTGCCAGCAGCTTAGTTGCAGATACGCAGTATTTT. It codes for CASSLVADTQYF. The full variable domain, with the rest looked up from reference TRBV11-2 and TRBJ2-3, is EAGVAQSPRYKIIEKRQSVAFWCNPISGHATLYWYQQILGQGPKLLIQFQNNGVVDDSQLPKDRFSAERLKGVDSTLKIQPAKLEDSAVYLCASSLVADTQYFGPGTRLTVL.

This clonotype appeared many times. The genes are TRBV28 and TRBJ1-1; D gene ambiguous. V lost 6 bases and J 4 bases, leaving 15 bases between the germline ends. Germline V lookup: CDR1 MDHEN, CDR2 SYDVKM. The CDR3 contains 14 residues. DNA of the CDR3: TGTGCCAGCAGGGCAGGCGGTGCGGTCACTGAAGCTTTCTTT. Translated: CASRAGGAVTEAFF.

This clonotype was found many times. This chain joins TRBV28 and TRBJ2-4; D is perhaps TRBD2 (5 bases). CDR1 is MDHEN, CDR2 SYDVKM, per germline. V lost 7 bases and J 5 bases, leaving 6 bases between the germline ends. CDR3 size: 11 residues. CDR3: CASTGENIQYF. In DNA form, the CDR3 reads TGTGCCAGCACCGGGGAAAACATTCAGTACTTC.

This clonotype was recorded at least ten times. The chain couples TRBV5-6 to TRBJ1-3; no clear D gene. Germline V gives CDR1 SGHDT, CDR2 YYEEEE. V dropped 4 bases and J dropped 0 bases, with 8 bases sitting between them. CDR3 length: 14 amino acids. The CDR3 DNA reads as TGTGCCAGCAGCCATGGGATCTCTGGAAACACCATATATTTT. It specifies CASSHGISGNTIYF.

This clonotype was recorded at least ten times. This chain uses TRBV5-4 with TRBJ2-5, with D perhaps matching TRBD1 or TRBD2 (5 bases each). The V end lost 0 bases, the J end lost 4 bases, and 13 bases lay between the germline ends. Germline-derived CDR1 and CDR2 are SGHNT and YYREEE (reference sequence). The CDR3 is made up of 15 amino acids. The CDR3: CASSLDQGRGETQYF. The CDR3 DNA follows: TGTGCCAGCAGCTTGGATCAGGGCCGGGGAGAGACCCAGTACTTC.

This clonotype came up many times. The genes are TRBV5-6 and TRBJ2-5; tentative D call: TRBD1 (6 bases). Per germline, CDR1 SGHDT and CDR2 YYEEEE. V dropped 3 bases and J dropped 0 bases, with 9 bases sitting between them. The CDR3 extends over 14 amino acids. CDR3 sequence (DNA): TGTGCCAGCAGCTCCCAGGGGAACCAAGAGACCCAGTACTTC. It encodes CASSSQGNQETQYF.

The CDR3: CASSLTLGQGANEQFF. The CDR3 DNA reads TGTGCCAGCAGCTTAACGTTGGGACAGGGGGCTAATGAGCAGTTCTTC. The chain recombines TRBV7-3 with TRBJ2-1; 12 bases map to TRBD1. The CDR3 runs to 16 residues. V shed 0 bases, J shed 7 bases, and the junction held 4 bases outside the gene matches. The germline V gene encodes CDR1 SGHTA and CDR2 FQGTGA.

This clonotype was counted many times. CDR3 sequence: CASSYLVGERYGYTF. The CDR3 DNA is TGTGCCAGCAGTTACTTAGTGGGGGAGCGCTATGGCTACACCTTC. The chain has TRBV6-5 and TRBJ1-2, with D possibly TRBD1 on 5 matching bases. From germline, CDR1 is MNHEY and CDR2 SVGAGI. The CDR3 length is 15 residues. The V and J ends lost 1 base and 4 bases respectively, with 13 bases between them.

This clonotype showed up many times. V is TRBV2 and J is TRBJ2-5, with 10 bases identical to TRBD1. This CDR3 has 15 amino acids. Germline CDR1 is SNHLY and CDR2 is FYNNEI. V lost 6 bases to trimming and J lost 4 bases; unmatched junction nucleotides: 8. The CDR3 loop is CASRLTGQGRETQYF. The CDR3 nucleotides read TGTGCCAGCAGATTGACGGGACAGGGGCGAGAGACCCAGTACTTC.

This chain joins TRBV28 and TRBJ1-2; possibly TRBD1 for D (5 bases). CDR1 and CDR2 (germline): MDHEN, SYDVKM. The CDR3 sequence is 12 residues long. The CDR3 sequence is CGTGGWDYGYTF. The CDR3, as DNA: TGTGGCACGGGGGGTTGGGACTATGGCTACACCTTC.

The chain joins TRBV5-1 to TRBJ2-7; possible D gene TRBD1, 6 bases. V was shortened by 1 base and J by 0 bases, with 14 bases between the two germline ends. Looked up from germline, CDR1 is SGHRS and CDR2 is YFSETQ. The CDR3 spans 16 residues. CDR3 coding DNA: TGCGCCAGCAGCTTGACGTTCGACAGGAGCTCCTACGAGCAGTACTTC. Its protein is CASSLTFDRSSYEQYF.

This clonotype was found a few times. V and J are TRBV5-4 and TRBJ2-3; TRBD2 matches 8 bases. V dropped 4 bases and J dropped 1; count of bases not matched to a gene: 5. Germline V CDR1 and CDR2: SGHNT, YYREEE (reference sequence). The CDR3 is made up of 15 amino acids. CDR3 nucleotides: TGTGCCAGCAGCCCCGGGGGGGCGGGCACAGATACGCAGTATTTT. Its protein is CASSPGGAGTDTQYF.

This chain uses TRBV12-3 or TRBV12-4 with TRBJ2-1; D gene ambiguous. The CDR3 has 13 residues. V gave up 1 base and J gave up 5 bases, with 6 bases separating them. CDR3 nucleotides: TGTGCCAGCAGTTTAGGCAGAAACAATGAGCAGTTCTTC. It specifies CASSLGRNNEQFF.

The chain combines TRBV28 with TRBJ2-7; 7 bases map to TRBD1. This CDR3 comprises 14 residues. Germline lookup yields CDR1 MDHEN and CDR2 SYDVKM. The V gene end was trimmed by 3 bases and the J gene end by 3 bases; junction bases not matched to a gene: 5. DNA for the CDR3: TGTGCCAGCAGTTTCCGGGACAGAATCTACGAGCAGTACTTC. This translates into CASSFRDRIYEQYF.

This clonotype was counted ten times or more. This chain joins TRBV20-1 and TRBJ2-2; D is ambiguous. Trimming took 4 bases from V and 0 from J, leaving 12 bases between them. Germline V gives CDR1 DFQATT, CDR2 SNEGSKA (reference sequence). The CDR3 has 15 amino acids. CDR3 region: CSAKRPGPNTGELFF. For the CDR3, the DNA is TGCAGTGCTAAACGCCCCGGGCCGAACACCGGGGAGCTGTTTTTT.

This clonotype was found many times. The V gene is TRBV6-1, the J gene TRBJ1-6; no reliable D call. The V end was cut by 6 bases, the J end by 7 bases, with 19 bases between. Germline-derived CDR1 and CDR2 are MNHNS and SASEGT. CDR3 length: 16 amino acids. CDR3 sequence: CASRRQDPIPNSPLHF. The CDR3 coding sequence is TGTGCCAGCAGACGTCAAGACCCGATCCCAAATTCACCCCTCCACTTT.

This clonotype was picked up many times. The chain is built from TRBV9 and TRBJ1-2; 11 bases align to TRBD1. CDR1 and CDR2 from the germline V gene are SGDLS and YYNGEE. The junction had 5 bases not matched to a gene; V was cut back by 0 bases and J by 4 bases. The CDR3 has 16 residues. In DNA, the CDR3 is TGTGCCAGCAGCGTAGGAGGACAGGGGGCGAGCTATGGCTACACCTTC. Residues: CASSVGGQGASYGYTF.

This clonotype showed up many times. V gene TRBV5-1 combines with J gene TRBJ1-3; D unclear. CDR1 and CDR2 from the germline V gene are SGHRS and YFSETQ. Trimming removed 0 bases at V and 3 bases at J, with 4 bases between. The CDR3 is 13 amino acids. DNA for the CDR3: TGCGCCAGCAGCTTGGCTTTTGGAAACACCATATATTTT. Translation: CASSLAFGNTIYF.

This clonotype was detected ten times or more. The J gene is TRBJ1-1, the V gene TRBV28, with TRBD1 matching over 7 bases. The junction had 7 bases not matched to a gene; V was cut back by 5 bases and J by 1 base. This CDR3 has 15 amino acids. Germline values: CDR1 MDHEN, CDR2 SYDVKM. In DNA form, the CDR3 reads TGTGCCAGCAGTCCACCAGGGGGGGCGAACACTGAAGCTTTCTTT. Translating it yields CASSPPGGANTEAFF.

In its sample, this clonotype was seen many times. The chain links TRBV10-3 to TRBJ2-3; D perhaps matches TRBD1 (5 bases). The length of the CDR3 is 13 residues. V lost 10 bases to trimming and J lost 5 bases, with 16 bases between them. Germline V gene data show CDR1 as ENHRY and CDR2 as SYGVKD. The CDR3 nucleotides are TGTGCCACTAAACCCAGGGATGGAGATACGCAGTATTTT. It codes for CATKPRDGDTQYF.